The sequence of this T cell receptor (beta chain) was determined in a study of vaccination and CD4 T cells after COVID-19. Background on the study: Either a CEFX pool, an HIV-1 Nef pool, or no peptide was added to control cultures.

Cultured CD4+ T cell DNA underwent sequencing with the Oncomine TCR Beta short-read assay. A single record per CDR3 protein comes from TCRdb applying MiXCR to the PCR reads. The data contain nearly 25,000 distinct CDR3 sequences, more than 25% of them singletons. Time point in this sample: late sampling 161 to 241 days after vaccination in three convalescent patients. Treatment reported: roughly ten-day PBMC culture with coronavirus spike peptide pools or control peptides (ViraFEST assay). Expanded clonotypes were found by TCR sequencing after peptide-pool stimulation (ViraFEST). Worth noting for this clonotype: Its antigen is currently unknown.

This CDR3 has 17 residues. Looked up from germline, CDR1 is SEHNR and CDR2 is FQNEAQ (reference sequence). Trimming left V 2 bases short and J 0 bases short, with 13 bases between. This sequence originates from a human donor who had recovered from COVID-19. Here the sequenced sample was CD4+ T cells from blood, cultured in vitro, taken about 7 months after SARS-CoV-2 vaccination. The chain uses TRBV7-9 and TRBJ2-2; D gene uncertain. This CDR3 is CASSLLPPFANTGELFF. The DNA for the CDR3 is TGTGCCAGCAGCTTACTCCCCCCTTTCGCGAACACCGGGGAGCTGTTTTTT.